The T cell receptor (beta chain) under discussion was sequenced for a study of neurological immune-mediated disorders. Notes on the study in general: The greatest TCR clonal expansion occurred in HTLV-1-associated myelopathy and the least in multiple sclerosis, which fell below healthy controls.

CDR3 length equals 14 residues. V shed 7 bases and J 6 bases; nucleotides not matched to a gene: 12. CDR1 is SGHRS, CDR2 YFSETQ, per germline. This sample's time point: longitudinal time-point 1 (baseline). Many counts were recorded for this clonotype. Its antigen is unidentified. It was by 5'RACE with 10-nucleotide random UMIs that the cDNA was made. Every sequencing run returned over 190 million TCR-beta sequences, which were derived from 15-18 subjects. Using its own MiXCR run on the 5' RACE reads, TCRdb lists one record per CDR3 protein. The sample carries about 53,000 distinct CDR3 sequences, about 9% recorded once.

The origin of this receptor is a woman aged 40 to 50 in good health. Sequencing was done on a sample of PBMCs. The genes are TRBV5-1 and TRBJ2-7; 8 bases line up with TRBD1. CDR3 sequence (DNA): TGCGCCAGCCGCCCTCGGACAGGGTCGGGCGAGCAGTACTTC. It encodes CASRPRTGSGEQYF.